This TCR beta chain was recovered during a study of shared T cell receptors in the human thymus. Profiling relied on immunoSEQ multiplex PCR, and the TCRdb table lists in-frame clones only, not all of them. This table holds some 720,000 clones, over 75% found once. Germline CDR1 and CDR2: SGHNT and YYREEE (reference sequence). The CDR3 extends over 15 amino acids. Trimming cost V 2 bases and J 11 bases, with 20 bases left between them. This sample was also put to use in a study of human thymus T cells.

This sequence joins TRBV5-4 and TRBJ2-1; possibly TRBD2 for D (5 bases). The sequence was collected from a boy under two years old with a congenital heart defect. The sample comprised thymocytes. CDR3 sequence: CASSFRVEALNKQFF. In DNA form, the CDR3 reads TGTGCCAGCAGCTTTCGGGTGGAGGCCTTAAACAAGCAGTTCTTC.